This passage covers 19 T cell receptor beta chains from one sample sequenced in a study of cytomegalovirus exposure and HLA in healthy donors. The PCR contained 60 Vbeta and 13 Jbeta primers. Repertoires were generated with immunoSEQ multiplex PCR, while TCRdb's copy carries only in-frame clones and drops some. The table records under 200,000 clones, around 80% of them present only once. Sequencing used PBMCs. These receptors were obtained from a man aged 35-49 years in good health and CMV-seronegative.

The chain couples TRBV30 to TRBJ2-7; TRBD1 matches at 11 bases. V was clipped by 8 bases and J by 3 bases; unmatched bases: 0. The CDR3 loop spans 11 amino acids. From germline, CDR1 is GTSNPN and CDR2 SVGIG (reference sequence). This chain's CDR3 is CAGTGGYEQYF. CDR3 DNA: TGTGCCGGGACAGGGGGCTACGAGCAGTACTTC.

V gene TRBV30 combines with J gene TRBJ2-3; 7 bases are shared with TRBD1. CDR3 size: 16 residues. Germline CDR1 is GTSNPN and CDR2 is SVGIG (reference sequence). V was pared by 3 bases and J by 8 bases, with 17 bases of the junction left unmatched. The CDR3 reads CAWREVRGPGFSTQYF. The CDR3 DNA reads as TGTGCCTGGAGAGAGGTTAGGGGGCCCGGGTTTAGTACGCAGTATTTT.

V is TRBV5-4 and J is TRBJ2-5; TRBD1 aligns across 10 bases. This CDR3 has 16 residues. V lost 2 bases, J lost 4 bases, and 8 bases stayed unmatched. CDR1 is SGHNT, CDR2 YYREEE, per germline (reference sequence). DNA of the CDR3: TGTGCCAGCAGCTTAACGACAGGGGGCATGGGAGAGACCCAGTACTTC. Its protein is CASSLTTGGMGETQYF.

V usage is TRBV15 and J usage is TRBJ1-2, with D possibly being TRBD1 (6 bases). The CDR3 runs 14 residues. Between the trimmed V and J ends, which lost 6 bases and 12 bases, there was a span of 23 bases. The germline gives CDR1 LNHNV, CDR2 YYDKDF (reference sequence). The CDR3 coding sequence is TGTGCCACCAGTCCTGGCCCACCCTGGGGGCGGAACACCTTC. It translates to CATSPGPPWGRNTF.

This clone has a single count. This rearrangement joins TRBV5-5 to TRBJ1-3, with a weak D call TRBD1 (5 bases). Between the trimmed V and J ends, which lost 0 bases and 2 bases, there was a span of 6 bases. CDR1 is SGHKS, CDR2 YYEKEE, per germline (reference sequence). The CDR3 runs 14 residues. The CDR3 bases are TGTGCCAGCAGCTTGGCAGGGACTGGAAACACCATATATTTT. This gives the protein CASSLAGTGNTIYF.

The V call is TRBV7-2, the J call TRBJ2-7, with D possibly being TRBD1 (7 bases). The CDR3 runs to 19 residues. The germline gives CDR1 SGHTA, CDR2 FQGNSA. Between the trimmed V and J ends, which lost 4 bases and 4 bases, there was a span of 29 bases. The CDR3 region has the DNA TGTGCCAGCAGCTCCGGATGGTGGGGCTCCGGGGGACAGTCGTACGAGCAGTACTTC. The encoded protein is CASSSGWWGSGGQSYEQYF.

This clone was counted a few times. The gene calls are TRBV11-3 and TRBJ2-2, with 10 bases fitting TRBD1. Germline V CDR1 and CDR2: SGHNT, YENEEA. V dropped 1 base and J dropped 5; count of bases not matched to a gene: 1. This CDR3 contains 15 residues. CDR3 residues: CASSLGTGGTGELFF. The CDR3, as DNA: TGTGCCAGCAGCTTAGGGACAGGGGGTACCGGGGAGCTGTTTTTT.

V gene TRBV11-2 combines with J gene TRBJ2-2; D gene uncertain. CDR3 length: 12 residues. Trimming took off 3 bases at V and 5 bases at J, with 4 bases between the two ends. The germline V gene encodes CDR1 SGHAT and CDR2 FQNNGV. CDR3 protein: CASSLSTGELFF. CDR3 bases: TGTGCCAGCAGCTTGTCAACCGGGGAGCTGTTTTTT.

The chain couples TRBV27 to TRBJ1-6; D ambiguous. The CDR3 loop spans 13 amino acids. Looked up from germline, CDR1 is MNHEY and CDR2 is SMNVEV (reference sequence). Trimming pared 3 bases from V and 10 bases from J, leaving 10 bases between. The CDR3 nucleotides read TGTGCCAGCAGTTTCAACGCGGGCTCACCCCTCCACTTT. Its protein product is CASSFNAGSPLHF.

The chain has TRBV4-3 and TRBJ2-1; 7 bases map to TRBD2. This CDR3 has 17 amino acids. The germline V gene has CDR1 LGHNA and CDR2 YSLEER. V lost 5 bases and J lost 5; bases outside the gene matches: 15. CDR3 coding DNA: TGCGCCAGCAGCTTCCGGGATTTCCGGGACTACCACAATGAGCAGTTCTTC. Translation gives CASSFRDFRDYHNEQFF.

As regards this clone: Sequence at one end of the junction differs from germline and may be a read error. The CDR3 DNA reads as TGTTCCAGCAGTTTGGGGGGGGGCACAGATACGCAGTATTTT. This gives the protein CSSSLGGGTDTQYF. The genes are TRBV7-9 and TRBJ2-3, with TRBD2 matching 7 bases. Per the germline V gene, CDR1 is SEHNR and CDR2 is FQNEAQ (reference sequence). The CDR3 spans 14 residues.

V usage is TRBV6-6 and J usage is TRBJ2-3; the D gene is possibly TRBD2 (6 bases). The length of the CDR3 is 14 residues. V shed 6 bases and J shed 2 bases, with 12 bases lying between them. Per the germline V gene, CDR1 is MNHNY and CDR2 is SVGAGI (reference sequence). The CDR3 DNA reads TGTGCCAGCAGCGGGGGTTCCCTCACAGATACGCAGTATTTT. Its protein product is CASSGGSLTDTQYF.

This clone appeared a few times. The chain recombines TRBV7-9 with TRBJ1-4, with a possible D match to TRBD1 (5 bases). Trimming pared 2 bases from V and 8 bases from J, leaving 15 bases between. The CDR3 contains 15 residues. Germline V gene lookup returns CDR1 SEHNR and CDR2 FQNEAQ (reference sequence). The CDR3, as DNA: TGTGCCAGCAGCTTAAGGCAGGGCTTAGGAGAAAAACTGTTTTTT. As protein: CASSLRQGLGEKLFF.

V gene TRBV25-1 combines with J gene TRBJ2-7; 9 bases agree with TRBD1. CDR3 length: 17 residues. Trimming removed 3 bases from V and 4 bases from J; junction bases left unmatched: 13. Germline values: CDR1 MGHDK, CDR2 SYGVNS. CDR3 sequence (DNA): TGTGCCAGCAGTGACGCCGCATTACAGGGGGCGGGATACGAGCAGTACTTC. Protein sequence: CASSDAALQGAGYEQYF.

The V call is TRBV11-2, the J call TRBJ1-2, with TRBD1 matching 12 bases. The CDR3 has 16 amino acids. V gave up 4 bases and J gave up 8 bases; unmatched junction bases: 11. Germline V gene data show CDR1 as SGHAT and CDR2 as FQNNGV. The CDR3, as DNA: TGTGCCAGCAGCTCCGGGACAGGGGGCGTCGAAGGGGGCTACACCTTC. This encodes CASSSGTGGVEGGYTF. Full variable domain (rest looked up from reference TRBV11-2 and TRBJ1-2): EAGVAQSPRYKIIEKRQSVAFWCNPISGHATLYWYQQILGQGPKLLIQFQNNGVVDDSQLPKDRFSAERLKGVDSTLKIQPAKLEDSAVYLCASSSGTGGVEGGYTFGSGTRLTVV.

This clone was counted only a few times. At one end the junction does not follow the germline gene, possibly because of a read error. The chain combines TRBV7-9 with TRBJ2-5; TRBD2 agrees at 7 bases. Germline V gives CDR1 SEHNR, CDR2 FQNEAQ (reference sequence). The CDR3 is 16 amino acids. CDR3 loop: CSSSLLGFGEGETQYF. CDR3 sequence (DNA): TGTTCCAGCAGCTTATTGGGTTTCGGGGAGGGAGAGACCCAGTACTTC.

The chain combines TRBV6-5 with TRBJ2-2; TRBD1 agrees at 7 bases. This CDR3 has 15 amino acids. Germline V lookup: CDR1 MNHEY, CDR2 SVGAGI. V was clipped by 2 bases and J by 3 bases; unmatched bases: 3. CDR3 bases: TGTGCCAGCAGTTACGAAACAGGGGACACCGGGGAGCTGTTTTTT. The encoded protein is CASSYETGDTGELFF.

The chain couples TRBV7-2 to TRBJ2-7; 9 nucleotides match TRBD1. The CDR3 extends over 15 amino acids. The germline V gene has CDR1 SGHTA and CDR2 FQGNSA. V was pared by 1 base and J by 5 bases, with 6 bases of the junction left unmatched. CDR3 sequence: CASSLETGGSNEQYF. CDR3 DNA: TGTGCCAGCAGCTTAGAGACAGGGGGGTCCAACGAGCAGTACTTC.

CDR3 sequence reads: CASSLKWGGSEAFF. For the CDR3, the DNA is TGTGCCAGCAGTCTGAAGTGGGGGGGTTCTGAAGCTTTCTTT. This chain connects TRBV14 to TRBJ1-1; possibly TRBD1 for D (5 bases). CDR1 and CDR2 (germline): SGHDN, FVKESK. Trimming removed 6 bases at V and 6 bases at J, with 17 bases between. CDR3 length: 14 amino acids.